This TCR beta chain was retrieved from a study of read filtering for tumor transcriptome and immune sequencing. Study-wide background: Revised staging placed about 8 patients in R-ISS I, around 15 in II, six or seven in III. Study-wide points: Even smaller IR-seq throughput identified most shared clonotypes. Dropping single-read clonotypes raised IR-seq and RNA-seq shared-clonotype correlation.

The CDR3 consists of 15 residues. J was trimmed by 5 bases and V by 0 bases; bases with no gene match: 4. CDR1 is WSHSY, CDR2 SAAADI, per germline. This clonotype has at least ten counts. Its antigen is still unknown. This library used 300 to 450 ng RNA and molecular barcoded adaptors spanning alpha/delta and beta/gamma chains. TCRdb re-derived calls from the reads in MiXCR, one entry per CDR3 protein. The profile shows approximately 62,000 distinct CDR3 sequences, approximately 18% of them singletons. Sequenced sample: a population of CD138-negative cells sorted from bone marrow. The receptor was isolated from a donor over 35 with multiple myeloma. This rearrangement joins TRBV10-2 to TRBJ2-5; 9 bases agree with TRBD1. CDR3 in amino acids: CASSESDRGGETQYF. The CDR3 bases are TGCGCCAGCAGTGAGTCGGACAGGGGAGGGGAGACCCAGTACTTC.